This TCR beta chain was captured in a study of cytomegalovirus exposure and HLA in healthy donors. The V and J ends lost 5 bases and 3 bases respectively, with 16 bases between them. From germline, CDR1 is MNHEY and CDR2 SMNVEV (reference sequence). There are 15 residues in the CDR3. 13 Jbeta primers and 60 Vbeta primers were used for the PCR. The authors' processing: Later work found 74 million or so unique TCR beta chains, with 9.5 million to 11 million shared. Clones were sequenced by immunoSEQ multiplex PCR, and TCRdb holds only the in-frame ones, with some missing. That table gives V, J and clone size, and the DNA gave D and trimming. The repertoire holds roughly 230,000 clones, with over 75% as singletons.

The material sequenced was PBMCs. The source of this sequence is a boy between 10 and 17 years old in good health and CMV-seronegative. This chain joins TRBV27 and TRBJ1-1; no definite D call. CDR3 residues: CASSPYAGEDTEAFF. The CDR3 coding sequence is TGTGCCAGCAGTCCGTATGCAGGTGAAGACACTGAAGCTTTCTTT.